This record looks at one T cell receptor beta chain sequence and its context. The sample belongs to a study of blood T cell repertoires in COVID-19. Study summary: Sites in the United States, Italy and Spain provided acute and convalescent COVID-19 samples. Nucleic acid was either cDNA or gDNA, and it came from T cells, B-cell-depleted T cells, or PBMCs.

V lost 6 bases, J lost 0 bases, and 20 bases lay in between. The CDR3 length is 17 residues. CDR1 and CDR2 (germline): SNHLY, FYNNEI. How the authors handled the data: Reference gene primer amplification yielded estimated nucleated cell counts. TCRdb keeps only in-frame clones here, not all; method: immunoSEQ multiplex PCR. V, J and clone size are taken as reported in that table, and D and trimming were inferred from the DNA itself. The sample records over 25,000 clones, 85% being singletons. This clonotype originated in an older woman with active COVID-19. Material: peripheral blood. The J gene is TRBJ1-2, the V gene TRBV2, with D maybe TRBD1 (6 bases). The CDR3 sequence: CASSSLTGSEANYGYTF. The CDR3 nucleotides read TGTGCCAGCAGCAGTCTCACAGGGTCGGAAGCTAACTATGGCTACACCTTC.